The present T cell receptor (beta chain) was sequenced within a study of shared clonotypes between healthy human individuals (dated by TCRdb to 2020 to 2021). Notes on the research overall: The cohort comprised two women and a few men aged 18 to 49 years. For each donor, three plates each were used for CD4 naive and CD4 memory, two plates were used for CD8 naive, and one plate was used for CD8 memory. To estimate repertoire size and how much clonotype sharing occurs between individuals, the study deeply sequenced the blood TCR repertoires of several healthy adults. Libraries were prepared and TCR repertoires were sequenced by different laboratories using diverse techniques, in order to increase sequencing depth and limit assay-specific biases. Per donor, leukapheresis produced somewhere between about 0.8 and 9 billion PBMCs. Study-wide conclusions, independent of this receptor: Based on pairwise subsampling, the degree of clonotype sharing among donors was expected to be affected by sequencing depth. Compared with non-shared clonotypes, the clonotypes found in all four sorted-subset donors had higher generation probabilities. Sharing across a few donors was observed for around 5% of naive CD4, over 3% of naive CD8, over 2% of memory CD4, and about 0.39% of memory CD8 clonotypes. Larger estimated clonotype richness was generally found for naive subsets than for memory subsets. Rarefaction of sorted-subset datasets indicated incomplete sequencing despite the large sequencing depth. The small number of donors limited the genetic and exposure-history diversity represented. Sampling was limited to blood, and TCR repertoires in tissue likely differ from TCR repertoires in blood.

Turning to this clone: This receptor's antigen is unknown. Qualities for individual bases were not recorded, and no much larger clone is one base off.

Looking up the germline V gene yields CDR1 KGHSH and CDR2 LQKENI. Trimming accounts for 2 bases at V and 7 bases at J, while the number of junction bases matched to no gene is 10. Measured from the cysteine to the phenylalanine, the CDR3 is 16 residues long. Of the read, only the CDR3 DNA is kept; its 48 bases are in frame from base 1. Donors were healthy HIV-negative adults with no recently reported acute infections or vaccinations. All donors were Caucasian adults living in Nashville, Tennessee, USA. CD4+ T cells were enriched by magnetic negative selection; naive cells were then positively selected on CD45RA, and the negative fraction formed the memory subset. After blood collection by leukapheresis, PBMCs were isolated using Ficoll-Histopaque density gradient centrifugation and then cryopreserved in the vapor phase of liquid nitrogen. Analytical flow cytometry was used to check the purity and quantity of every magnetically sorted T cell population. Genomic DNA was isolated from each sorted fraction and quantified by UV absorbance on a Nanodrop 2000c.

TCR CDR3 regions were amplified from genomic DNA by multiplex PCR using the deep immunoSEQ assay. Extracted genomic DNA from each cell subset was spread evenly across all wells of several immunoSEQ 96-well plates, with each plate serving as a replicate. For sorted subsets, each replicate PCR was loaded with around 200 ng genomic DNA, equivalent to about 33,000 T cell genomes. The purified libraries were quantified using a Qubit 3.0 fluorometer, sized with a Bioanalyzer 2100, and then quantified again using the KAPA Library Quantification kit. Each immunoSEQ 96-well plate was sequenced on its own single-read 150-cycle Illumina NextSeq 550 flow cell. From the authors' description of their analysis: Because only junctional sequences without quality scores were contained in the immunoSEQ output, filtering matching that applied to full-length reads could not be performed. To assign V/J genes and CDR3, sequences were annotated using PyIR, a Python wrapper for IgBLAST v1.9, with IMGT germline references. Reads with weak V/J assignments (E-value above 1e-6), missing CDR3, stop codons, out-of-frame junctions, or ambiguous translated residues were removed. V3J clonotypes were defined as sequences sharing an identical inferred V gene, J gene, and CDR3 amino acid sequence. To compute the percentage overlap between repertoires, the number of shared unique clonotypes was divided by the size of the smaller repertoire. Three approaches were used to assess repertoire richness: RTK rarefaction, the Chao1 estimator, and Recon v2.1 estimates of unobserved clonotypes. OLGA was used to compute generation probabilities for all TCRbeta clonotypes that the gDNA method yielded from several donors. This immuneACCESS table, as held by TCRdb, lists in-frame sequences with V and J called but not all clones. Of the missing ones, under half trace to an unresolved V gene in checked studies; the others have no known cause. V and J calls and clone size follow that table, whereas D and trimming were derived from the DNA. The sample records about 1.1 million clones, about 80% of which are singletons. 0.5% to 0.65% of the sample is taken by the ten largest.

The receptor's source is a man aged 18-30 years in good health. Some clones in this sample may be carry-over from other donors' samples. Sequencing was carried out using memory CD4+ T cells from PBMCs. The cell subset or site label on this specimen signifies: CD45RA-negative fraction. The rearranged chain carries TRBV18 and TRBJ2-7; 11 middle bases align to TRBD1. The sequence in DNA is TGTGCCAGCTCACCAAGGGGACAGGGGGGCGGTGTGGAGCAGTACTTC. Translated, it reads CASSPRGQGGGVEQYF.